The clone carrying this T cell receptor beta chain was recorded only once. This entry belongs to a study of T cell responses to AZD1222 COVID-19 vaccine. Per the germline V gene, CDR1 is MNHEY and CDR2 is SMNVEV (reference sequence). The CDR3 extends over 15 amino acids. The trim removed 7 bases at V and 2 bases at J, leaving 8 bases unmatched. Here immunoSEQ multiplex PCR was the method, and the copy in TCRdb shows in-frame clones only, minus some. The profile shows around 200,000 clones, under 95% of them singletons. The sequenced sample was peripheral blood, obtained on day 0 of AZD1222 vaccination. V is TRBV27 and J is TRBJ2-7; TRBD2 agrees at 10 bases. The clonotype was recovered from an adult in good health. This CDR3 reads CASTRTSGGTYEQYF. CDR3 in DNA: TGTGCCAGCACCCGGACTAGCGGAGGCACCTACGAGCAGTACTTC.